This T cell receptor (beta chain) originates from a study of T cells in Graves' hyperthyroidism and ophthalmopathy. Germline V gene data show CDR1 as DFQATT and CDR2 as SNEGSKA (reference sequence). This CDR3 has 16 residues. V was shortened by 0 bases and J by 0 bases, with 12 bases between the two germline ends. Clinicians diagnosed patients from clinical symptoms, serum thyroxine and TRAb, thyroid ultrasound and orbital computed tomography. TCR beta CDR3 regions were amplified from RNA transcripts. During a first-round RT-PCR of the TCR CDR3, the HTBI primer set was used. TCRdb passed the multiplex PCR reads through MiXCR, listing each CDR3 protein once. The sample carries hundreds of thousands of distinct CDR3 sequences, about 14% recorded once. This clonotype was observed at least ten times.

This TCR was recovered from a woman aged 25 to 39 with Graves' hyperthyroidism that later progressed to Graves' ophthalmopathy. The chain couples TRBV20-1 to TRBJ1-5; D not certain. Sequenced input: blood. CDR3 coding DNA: TGCAGTGCTAGAGATCGGGCAGGATATAGCAATCAGCCCCAGCATTTT. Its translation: CSARDRAGYSNQPQHF.